The 21 T cell receptor beta chains in this list originate from one sample, sequenced in a study of cytotoxic CD8 clonotypes in ibrutinib-treated CLL. Clones were sequenced by immunoSEQ multiplex PCR, and TCRdb holds only the in-frame ones, with some missing. This sample has roughly 28,000 clones, with 62% found just once. Specimen: PBMCs, collected before ibrutinib treatment. The receptors come from a human donor with chronic lymphocytic leukemia.

The J gene is TRBJ2-7, the V gene TRBV11-2, with no clear D. Looked up from germline, CDR1 is SGHAT and CDR2 is FQNNGV. V was pared by 2 bases and J by 5 bases, with 16 bases between. There are 15 residues in the CDR3. Here the CDR3 DNA reads TGTGCCAGCAGCTTAATAAGGGTTGCTGCCCACGAGCAGTACTTC. This sequence encodes CASSLIRVAAHEQYF.

The J gene is TRBJ1-6, the V gene TRBV19; no clear D. Trimming took off 5 bases at V and 7 bases at J, with 12 bases between the two ends. Germline CDR1 and CDR2: LNHDA and SQIVND (reference sequence). The CDR3 extends over 14 amino acids. CDR3: CASSLGQFNSPLHF. Here the CDR3 DNA reads TGTGCCAGTAGTCTTGGGCAGTTCAATTCACCCCTCCACTTT.

V usage is TRBV7-9 and J usage is TRBJ2-1, with 8 bases identical to TRBD2. The CDR3 is 16 residues long. V shed 1 base and J 5 bases; nucleotides not matched to a gene: 7. Germline CDR1 and CDR2: SEHNR and FQNEAQ (reference sequence). The CDR3 nucleotides read TGTGCCAGCAGCTTAGAATTGACTAGCGCCCACAATGAGCAGTTCTTC. Translation gives CASSLELTSAHNEQFF.

The J gene is TRBJ1-5, the V gene TRBV5-8, with 10 bases identical to TRBD1. From germline, CDR1 is SGHTS and CDR2 YDEGEE. This CDR3 region has 16 residues. V gave up 4 bases and J gave up 0 bases; unmatched junction bases: 4. Written as DNA, the CDR3 is TGTGCCAGCAGCCCAGACAGGGGGCTTAGCAATCAGCCCCAGCATTTT. It specifies CASSPDRGLSNQPQHF. The variable domain in full, with the rest retrieved from reference TRBV5-8 and TRBJ1-5, is EAGVTQSPTHLIKTRGQQATLRCSPISGHTSVYWYQQALGLGLQFLLWYDEGEERNRGNFPPRFSGRQFPNYSSELNVNALELEDSALYLCASSPDRGLSNQPQHFGDGTRLSIL.

This clone turned up a few times. The chain uses TRBV25-1 and TRBJ1-2; unclear D gene. The germline V gene has CDR1 MGHDK and CDR2 SYGVNS. Between the trimmed V and J ends, which lost 5 bases and 4 bases, there was a span of 8 bases. This CDR3 contains 12 residues. CDR3 nucleotides: TGTGCCAGCAGTAGTTTCGGCTATGGCTACACCTTC. As protein: CASSSFGYGYTF.

As DNA, the CDR3 is TGTGCCACCAGCAGAGATTACAACAATGAGCAGTTCTTC. It specifies CATSRDYNNEQFF. J is TRBJ2-1 and V is TRBV15, with D uncertain. Deletions cut 0 bases from V and 5 bases from J, with 5 bases between. Germline-derived CDR1 and CDR2 are LNHNV and YYDKDF (reference sequence). CDR3 length equals 13 residues.

V and J are TRBV5-1 and TRBJ2-5, with 13 bases lining up with TRBD2. The germline CDR1 and CDR2 sequences are SGHRS and YFSETQ. The length of the CDR3 is 16 residues. The V gene end was trimmed by 5 bases and the J gene end by 2 bases; junction bases not matched to a gene: 6. The CDR3 protein is CASRTSGGPPQETQYF. DNA for the CDR3: TGCGCCAGCAGGACTAGCGGGGGGCCACCTCAAGAGACCCAGTACTTC.

The sample holds a few counts of this clone. This chain uses TRBV18 with TRBJ1-2, with D tentatively TRBD1 (5 bases). The CDR3 extends over 14 amino acids. CDR1 and CDR2 (germline): KGHSH, LQKENI. The V gene lost 0 bases and the J gene lost 4 bases, with 9 bases spanning the gap. The CDR3 region is CASSPPPGLYGYTF. CDR3 in DNA: TGTGCCAGCTCACCACCGCCAGGGCTCTATGGCTACACCTTC.

The chain links TRBV6-1 to TRBJ2-7; TRBD1 agrees at 10 bases. This CDR3 contains 15 residues. V shed 4 bases, J shed 5 bases, and the junction held 8 bases outside the gene matches. Germline values: CDR1 MNHNS, CDR2 SASEGT. CDR3 protein: CASSAPGQGIDEQYF. CDR3 bases: TGTGCCAGCAGTGCCCCGGGACAGGGGATCGACGAGCAGTACTTC.

The rearrangement links TRBV4-1 to TRBJ1-1; unclear D gene. The CDR3 runs to 15 residues. Germline V gives CDR1 MGHRA, CDR2 YSYEKL. V lost 0 bases and J lost 6, with 14 bases in between. CDR3 protein: CASSQDQWGEAEAFF. The CDR3 nucleotides are TGCGCCAGCAGCCAAGATCAGTGGGGTGAGGCTGAAGCTTTCTTT.

This chain joins TRBV9 and TRBJ2-1; weak D call: TRBD2 (7 bases). This CDR3 contains 18 residues. Germline V gene lookup returns CDR1 SGDLS and CDR2 YYNGEE. V was pared by 0 bases and J by 2 bases, with 18 bases between. Here the CDR3 DNA reads TGTGCCAGCAGCGTAGCCTCCGGGGGGCGGGCCACCTACAATGAGCAGTTCTTC. Its translation: CASSVASGGRATYNEQFF.

This clone came up once. This chain's CDR3 is CASSFERGGGGNEQFF. The CDR3 nucleotides read TGTGCCAGCAGTTTTGAACGGGGGGGAGGTGGCAATGAGCAGTTCTTC. The rearrangement uses TRBV27 and TRBJ2-1; 8 bases fit TRBD2. This CDR3 contains 16 residues. V was clipped by 3 bases and J by 6 bases; unmatched bases: 10. CDR1 is MNHEY, CDR2 SMNVEV, per germline (reference sequence).

The rearrangement links TRBV25-1 to TRBJ2-1, with D possibly TRBD2 on 6 matching bases. The V gene lost 3 bases and the J gene lost 13 bases, with 7 bases spanning the gap. This CDR3 has 10 amino acids. CDR1 MGHDK and CDR2 SYGVNS come from the germline V gene. CDR3 bases: TGTGCCAGCAGTGACGGGAGACAGTTCTTC. Translation gives CASSDGRQFF. The full variable domain, in which reference TRBV25-1 and TRBJ2-1 provide the parts outside the CDR3, is EADIYQTPRYLVIGTGKKITLECSQTMGHDKMYWYQQDPGMELHLIHYSYGVNSTEKGDLSSESTVSRIRTEHFPLTLESARPSHTSQYLCASSDGRQFFGPGTRLTVL.

V usage is TRBV29-1 and J usage is TRBJ2-2; D not certain. Germline CDR1 and CDR2: SQVTM and ANQGSEA. CDR3 length: 12 residues. Trimming removed 1 base from V and 6 bases from J, with 6 bases in between. For the CDR3, the DNA is TGCAGCGTTGAAGGGGGATCCGGGGAGCTGTTTTTT. As protein: CSVEGGSGELFF.

This clone was picked up one time. The chain has TRBV13 and TRBJ2-7; 14 nucleotides line up with TRBD2. The CDR3 is made up of 19 amino acids. From germline, CDR1 is PRHDT and CDR2 FYEKMQ (reference sequence). V shed 4 bases and J 0 bases; nucleotides not matched to a gene: 11. The CDR3 DNA reads as TGTGCCAGCAGCTCCGGACTAGCGGGGGGTCTCTCAAGCTCCTACGAGCAGTACTTC. It codes for CASSSGLAGGLSSSYEQYF.

This clone was counted once. The J gene is TRBJ2-1, the V gene TRBV5-1; 12 nucleotides agree with TRBD1. The J segment lost 9 bases and the V segment lost 4 bases, leaving 8 bases of the junction unmatched. Per the germline V gene, CDR1 is SGHRS and CDR2 is YFSETQ. CDR3 length equals 15 residues. The CDR3 loop is CASSIPGTGGSEQFF. The CDR3 DNA follows: TGCGCCAGCAGCATACCCGGGACAGGGGGCAGTGAGCAGTTCTTC. The full variable domain, its missing parts supplied by reference TRBV5-1 and TRBJ2-1, is KAGVTQTPRYLIKTRGQQVTLSCSPISGHRSVSWYQQTPGQGLQFLFEYFSETQRNKGNFPGRFSGRQFSNSRSEMNVSTLELGDSALYLCASSIPGTGGSEQFFGPGTRLTVL.

The table lists this clone with a few counts. The chain employs TRBV7-5 and TRBJ1-6. TRBV7-5 is a listed pseudogene. This CDR3 comprises 10 residues. CDR3 residues: CALRWGPLHF. The CDR3 nucleotides are TGTGCCTTACGCTGGGGACCCCTCCACTTT.

The chain combines TRBV14 with TRBJ2-1, with 10 bases matching TRBD2. Germline V gene lookup returns CDR1 SGHDN and CDR2 FVKESK. The junction had 5 bases not matched to a gene; V was cut back by 0 bases and J by 3 bases. The CDR3 loop spans 17 amino acids. CDR3 sequence (DNA): TGTGCCAGCAGCCAAGATGAAGGGACTAGCGTCTACAATGAGCAGTTCTTC. Its translation is CASSQDEGTSVYNEQFF.

The chain combines TRBV6-5 with TRBJ1-1, with D possibly TRBD1 on 5 matching bases. V was cut by 7 bases and J by 5 bases, with 17 bases left in between. CDR1 and CDR2 (germline): MNHEY, SVGAGI. The CDR3 runs 14 residues. The CDR3 here is CASKQGGMRTEAFF. The CDR3, as DNA: TGTGCCAGCAAGCAGGGCGGGATGAGGACTGAAGCTTTCTTT.

This clone appeared a few times. The chain combines TRBV6-5 with TRBJ2-5, with 7 bases identical to TRBD1. Germline V gives CDR1 MNHEY, CDR2 SVGAGI. The J segment lost 0 bases and the V segment lost 3 bases, leaving 7 bases of the junction unmatched. The CDR3 loop spans 16 amino acids. For the CDR3, the DNA is TGTGCCAGCAGTTATTGGGACAGCACGTACCAAGAGACCCAGTACTTC. This translates into CASSYWDSTYQETQYF.

Judged by abundance, this clone is medium-sized. This chain links TRBV6-1 with TRBJ1-5, with D possibly matching TRBD1 (5 bases). CDR3 length equals 13 residues. V was shortened by 4 bases and J by 3 bases, with 7 bases between the two germline ends. Germline values: CDR1 MNHNS, CDR2 SASEGT. The CDR3 nucleotides are TGTGCCAGCAGTGGACAGCCCAATCAGCCCCAGCATTTT. It is translated as CASSGQPNQPQHF.